This note documents a single T cell receptor (beta chain) sequence. Antigen specificity is unknown. The data belong to a study of blood T cells in healthy people across ages. Sample-barcoded 5' priming and a J-beta primer mix drove a second PCR of about 6 to 12 cycles. One entry per CDR3 protein, called by TCRdb with MiXCR from the 5' RACE reads. The table lists 1.5 million to 2 million distinct CDR3 sequences, about two fifths of them singletons. Germline V gives CDR1 SGHTA, CDR2 FQGNSA. The CDR3 has 15 residues. Trimming removed 0 bases from V and 5 bases from J, with 11 bases in between. Extracted total RNA amounted to at least 6 micrograms for each sample. Whole-study results and caveats: Per-million-T-cell TCR beta diversity fell roughly linearly with age. A strong correlation was seen between TCR beta diversity and naive T cell percentage.

The specimen sequenced was blood. The chain is built from TRBV7-2 and TRBJ1-5, with D unclear. The sequence was obtained from a human donor in good health. CDR3 nucleotides: TGTGCCAGCAGCTTAGCGGCAGGTAACGATCAGCCCCAGCATTTT. This gives the protein CASSLAAGNDQPQHF.